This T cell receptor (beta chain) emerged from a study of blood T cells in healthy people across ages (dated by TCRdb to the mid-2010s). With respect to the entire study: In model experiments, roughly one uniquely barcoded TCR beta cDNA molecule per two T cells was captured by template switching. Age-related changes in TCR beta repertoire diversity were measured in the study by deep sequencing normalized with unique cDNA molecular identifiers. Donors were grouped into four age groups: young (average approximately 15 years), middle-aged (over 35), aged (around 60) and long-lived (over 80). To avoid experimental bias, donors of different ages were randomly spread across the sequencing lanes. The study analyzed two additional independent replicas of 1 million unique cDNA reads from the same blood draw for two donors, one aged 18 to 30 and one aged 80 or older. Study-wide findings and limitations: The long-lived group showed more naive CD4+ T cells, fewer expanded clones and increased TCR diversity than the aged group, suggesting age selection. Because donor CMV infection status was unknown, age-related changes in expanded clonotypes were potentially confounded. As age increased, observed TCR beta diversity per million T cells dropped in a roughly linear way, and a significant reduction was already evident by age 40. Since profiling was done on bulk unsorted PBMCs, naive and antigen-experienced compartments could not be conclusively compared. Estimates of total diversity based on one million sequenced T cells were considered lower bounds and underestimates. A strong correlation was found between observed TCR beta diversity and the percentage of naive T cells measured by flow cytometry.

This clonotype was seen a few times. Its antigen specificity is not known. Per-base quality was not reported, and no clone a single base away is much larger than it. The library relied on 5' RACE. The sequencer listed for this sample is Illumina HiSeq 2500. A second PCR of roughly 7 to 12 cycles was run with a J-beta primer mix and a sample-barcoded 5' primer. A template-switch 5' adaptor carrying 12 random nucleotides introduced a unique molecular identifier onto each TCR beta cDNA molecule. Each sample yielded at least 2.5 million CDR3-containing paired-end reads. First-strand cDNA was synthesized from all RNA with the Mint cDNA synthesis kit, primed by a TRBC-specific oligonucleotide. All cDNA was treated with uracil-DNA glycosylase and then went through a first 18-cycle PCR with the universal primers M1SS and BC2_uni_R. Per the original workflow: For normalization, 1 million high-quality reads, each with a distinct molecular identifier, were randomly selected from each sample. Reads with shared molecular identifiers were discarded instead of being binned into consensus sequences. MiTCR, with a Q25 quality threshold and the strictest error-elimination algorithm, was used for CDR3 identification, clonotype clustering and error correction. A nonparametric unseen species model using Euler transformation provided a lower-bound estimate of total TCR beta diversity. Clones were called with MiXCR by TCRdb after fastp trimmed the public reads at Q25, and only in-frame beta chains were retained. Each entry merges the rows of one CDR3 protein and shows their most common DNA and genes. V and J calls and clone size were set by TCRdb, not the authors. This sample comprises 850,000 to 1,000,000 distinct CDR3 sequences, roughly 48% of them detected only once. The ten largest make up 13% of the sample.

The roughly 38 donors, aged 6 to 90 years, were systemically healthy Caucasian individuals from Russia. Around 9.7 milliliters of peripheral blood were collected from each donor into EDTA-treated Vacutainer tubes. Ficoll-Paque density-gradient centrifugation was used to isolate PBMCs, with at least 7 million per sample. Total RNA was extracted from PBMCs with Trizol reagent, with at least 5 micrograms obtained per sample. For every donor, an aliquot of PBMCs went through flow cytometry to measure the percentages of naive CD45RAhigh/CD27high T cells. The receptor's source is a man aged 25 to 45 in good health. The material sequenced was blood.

The CDR3 protein is CASSPDSSVQFF. The DNA sequence is given as TGTGCCAGCAGCCCTGATTCTTCTGTGCAGTTCTTC. The V and J segments used are TRBV3-1 and TRBJ2-1; no D gene can be assigned with confidence. V is clipped by 4 bases and J by 12 bases, and the sequence between their germline boundaries is 13 bases long. The CDR3 sequence holds 12 residues, the cysteine and phenylalanine included. Only the CDR3 DNA stays, 36 bases, in frame from base 1. The germline V gene (reference sequence) specifies LGHDT as CDR1 and YNNKEL as CDR2.